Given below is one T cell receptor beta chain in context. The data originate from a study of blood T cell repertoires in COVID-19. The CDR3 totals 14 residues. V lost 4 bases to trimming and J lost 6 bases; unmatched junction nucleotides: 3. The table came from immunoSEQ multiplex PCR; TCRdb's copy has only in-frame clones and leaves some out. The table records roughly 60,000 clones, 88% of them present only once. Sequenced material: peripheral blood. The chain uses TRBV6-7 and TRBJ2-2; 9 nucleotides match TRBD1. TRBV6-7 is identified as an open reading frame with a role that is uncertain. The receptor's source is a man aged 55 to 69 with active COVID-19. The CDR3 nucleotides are TGTGCCAGCAGTTTGGGGACAGGGCCCGGGGAGCTGTTTTTT. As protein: CASSLGTGPGELFF.